These 8 T cell receptor beta chains originate from one sample sequenced in a study of blood T cell repertoires in COVID-19. Data came from immunoSEQ multiplex PCR; TCRdb stores just in-frame clones and leaves some out. Among 200,000 to 250,000 clones listed, roughly 80% were seen once. The source material was peripheral blood. These receptor sequences come from a woman aged 45-60 years with acute or convalescent COVID-19.

The chain employs TRBV3-1 (or the pseudogene TRBV3-2) and TRBJ1-2, with unresolved D. Trimming took 4 bases from V and 0 from J, leaving 12 bases between them. The CDR3 consists of 15 residues. The germline V gene encodes CDR1 LGHDT and CDR2 YNNKEL (reference sequence). The DNA of the CDR3 is TGTGCCAGCAGCCGAGCGGACGAAGCTAACTATGGCTACACCTTC. Its protein is CASSRADEANYGYTF.

This clone has a single count. V usage is TRBV12-3 or TRBV12-4 and J usage is TRBJ1-2, with D perhaps TRBD1 (6 bases). The CDR3 spans 13 residues. With 3 bases removed from V and 6 bases from J, the gap between germline ends came to 11 bases. CDR3: CASSLGGGNGYTF. The CDR3 DNA reads as TGTGCCAGCAGTTTGGGAGGGGGGAATGGCTACACCTTC.

The genes are TRBV12-3 or TRBV12-4 and TRBJ1-3; D gene uncertain. The CDR3 loop spans 12 amino acids. The ends were cut back, 0 bases at V and 9 bases at J, with 6 bases in the middle. The CDR3 DNA is TGTGCCAGCAGTTTAGCCGGGGTCACCATATATTTT. This gives the protein CASSLAGVTIYF.

This clone was picked up a small number of times. CDR3 sequence reads: CASSQSRDRVQRGYTF. DNA for the CDR3: TGCGCCAGCAGCCAGTCCCGGGACAGGGTTCAGAGAGGCTACACCTTC. The chain combines TRBV4-1 with TRBJ1-2; 9 nucleotides agree with TRBD1. The CDR3 is 16 residues long. With 3 bases clipped from V and 8 bases from J, the junction kept 13 bases outside the gene matches. Per the germline V gene, CDR1 is MGHRA and CDR2 is YSYEKL.

The rearrangement uses TRBV2 and TRBJ2-2; 8 bases match TRBD2. The ends lost 8 bases at V and 6 bases at J; junction bases unmatched: 17. Germline V gives CDR1 SNHLY, CDR2 FYNNEI. This CDR3 has 17 amino acids. The CDR3 nucleotides are TGTGCCAGCGGTACCTTTCCGGGACTAGGGATCCCCGGGGAGCTGTTTTTT. Translating gives CASGTFPGLGIPGELFF.

This clone was recorded only once. V is TRBV5-6 and J is TRBJ1-3, with TRBD1 matching over 7 bases. Germline CDR1 and CDR2: SGHDT and YYEEEE. The CDR3 covers 14 residues. V lost 4 bases to trimming and J lost 2 bases; unmatched junction nucleotides: 3. In nucleotides, the CDR3 is TGTGCCAGCAGCGTACAGGGGACTGGAAACACCATATATTTT. This translates into CASSVQGTGNTIYF.

The chain carries TRBV7-2 and TRBJ1-1; 7 bases line up with TRBD1. The V segment lost 5 bases and the J segment 0 bases; nucleotides outside the gene matches: 9. CDR1 is SGHTA and CDR2 is FQGNSA in the germline V gene. This CDR3 has 16 residues. Here the CDR3 reads CASSNGPGGMNTEAFF. Here the CDR3 DNA reads TGTGCCAGCAGCAATGGCCCAGGGGGGATGAACACTGAAGCTTTCTTT.

This clone was detected only a few times. The rearrangement joins TRBV13 to TRBJ1-3; no clear D gene. This CDR3 comprises 16 residues. Germline CDR1 reads PRHDT; CDR2 reads FYEKMQ (reference sequence). V lost 0 bases and J 4 bases, leaving 13 bases between the germline ends. CDR3 region: CASSLGPGFGGNTIYF. For the CDR3, the DNA is TGTGCCAGCAGCTTAGGCCCGGGATTTGGAGGAAACACCATATATTTT.